The subject of this entry is one T cell receptor (beta chain). What antigen it recognizes has not been identified. Relative to the germline gene, one junction end is altered; a read error may explain this. No treatment had been received by any patient before thyroid surgery. Using T-cell receptor beta sequencing, the researchers looked back retrospectively at clinical samples from patients, gathered between the early 2010s and the late 2010s. The data were taken from a study of metastatic and nonmetastatic thyroid tumors (dated by TCRdb to about 2020). With respect to the entire study: For patients with malignant and with benign thyroid disease, the researchers compared repertoires between peripheral blood samples and tumor or nodule tissue samples. Summary of the overall study and its limitations: TCR beta diversity was reported as significantly higher in malignant tumors than in benign nodules, in both blood and tumor samples.

Receptors were amplified or captured by PCR. Sequencing used an Illumina HiSeq 4000. High-throughput sequencing was used to profile the TCR beta-chain CDR3 region of each patient. The paper's processing steps were these. The researchers built a classifier to tell apart papillary thyroid cancer patients with distant metastasis, based on CDR3 differences among clinicopathological groups. To measure repertoire diversity the researchers used the Shannon index, while the Morisita-Horn index served to gauge how similar the tumor and blood repertoires were. TCRdb trimmed public reads at Q25 via fastp, called clones via MiXCR and kept in-frame beta chains. The authors' filters were not applied to this entry. Counted in this sample were 20,000 or so clones; around a quarter of them appeared once. The biggest ten clones account for around 5.6% of the sample. The CDR3 contains 14 residues, cysteine and phenylalanine counted. Only the CDR3 DNA stays, 42 bases, in frame from base 1. Taken from the germline V gene, the CDR1 and CDR2 loops are SGDLS and YYNGEE.

The rearrangement joined TRBV9 to TRBJ1-1, with the D gene call left open. Sequencing used blood. The TCR comes from a female donor with papillary thyroid cancer or a benign thyroid nodule (not recorded which). Some clones in this sample may be carry-over from other donors' samples. CDR3 protein: CASSVDPENTEAFF. The DNA sequence is as follows: TGTGCCAGCAGCGTAGACCCAGAGAACACTGAAGCCTTCTTT.